In its sample, the clone carrying this T cell receptor beta chain was seen many times. The target antigen is unknown. TCRdb processed the reads anew with MiXCR; each CDR3 protein has one entry. The table records 200,000 to 300,000 distinct CDR3 sequences, approximately 14% of them present only once. This sample is part of a study of T cell repertoires in cytomegalovirus infection. Study-level points and caveats: Carriers of CMV and the relevant HLA type were discriminated by public TCR beta frequency.

The CDR3 sequence is 17 residues long. Germline loops: CDR1 SEHNR, CDR2 FQNEAQ (reference sequence). Between the trimmed V and J ends, which lost 0 bases and 0 bases, there was a span of 15 bases. The chain employs TRBV7-9 and TRBJ2-7; D perhaps matches TRBD1 (7 bases). This clonotype originated in a human donor in good health (CMV status not recorded). Some clones in this sample may be carry-over from other donors' samples. The material sequenced was PBMCs. Here the CDR3 reads CASSLAGTGDSSYEQYF. The CDR3 DNA sequence: TGTGCCAGCAGCTTAGCGGGGACGGGGGACAGCTCCTACGAGCAGTACTTC.